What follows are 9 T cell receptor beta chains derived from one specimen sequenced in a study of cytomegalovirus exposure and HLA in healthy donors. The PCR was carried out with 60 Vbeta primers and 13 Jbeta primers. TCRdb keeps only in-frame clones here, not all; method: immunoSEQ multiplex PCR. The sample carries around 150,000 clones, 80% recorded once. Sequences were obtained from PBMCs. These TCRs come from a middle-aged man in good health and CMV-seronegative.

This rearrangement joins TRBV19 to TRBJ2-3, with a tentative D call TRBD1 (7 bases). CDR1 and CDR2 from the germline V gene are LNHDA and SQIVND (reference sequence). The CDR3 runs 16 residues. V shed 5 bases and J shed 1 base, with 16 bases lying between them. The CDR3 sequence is CASSPSQGGGTDTQYF. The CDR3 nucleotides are TGTGCCAGTAGTCCAAGCCAGGGGGGAGGCACAGATACGCAGTATTTT.

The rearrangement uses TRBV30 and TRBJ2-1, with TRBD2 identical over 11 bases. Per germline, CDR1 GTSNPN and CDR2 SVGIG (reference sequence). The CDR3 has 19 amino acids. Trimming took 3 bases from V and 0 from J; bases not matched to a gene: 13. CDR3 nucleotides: TGTGCCTGGAGCGGATCTAGCGGGAGGTCCCTGAGCTCCTACAATGAGCAGTTCTTC. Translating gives CAWSGSSGRSLSSYNEQFF. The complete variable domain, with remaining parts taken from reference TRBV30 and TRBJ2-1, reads SQTIHQWPATLVQPVGSPLSLECTVEGTSNPNLYWYRQAAGRGLQLLFYSVGIGQISSEVPQNLSASRPQDRQFILSSKKLLLSDSGFYLCAWSGSSGRSLSSYNEQFFGPGTRLTVL.

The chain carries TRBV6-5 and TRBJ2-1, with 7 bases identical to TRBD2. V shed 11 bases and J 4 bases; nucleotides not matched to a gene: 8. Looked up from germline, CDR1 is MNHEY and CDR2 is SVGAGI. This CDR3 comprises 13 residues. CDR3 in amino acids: CAVRGEGYNEQFF. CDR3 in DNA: TGTGCCGTCCGAGGGGAGGGTTACAATGAGCAGTTCTTC.

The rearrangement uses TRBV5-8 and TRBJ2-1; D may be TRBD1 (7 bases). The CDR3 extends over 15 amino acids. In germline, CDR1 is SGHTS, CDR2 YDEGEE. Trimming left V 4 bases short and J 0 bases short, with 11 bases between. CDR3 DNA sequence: TGTGCCAGCAGCCTCAGGGGGGCCTCCTACAATGAGCAGTTCTTC. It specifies CASSLRGASYNEQFF.

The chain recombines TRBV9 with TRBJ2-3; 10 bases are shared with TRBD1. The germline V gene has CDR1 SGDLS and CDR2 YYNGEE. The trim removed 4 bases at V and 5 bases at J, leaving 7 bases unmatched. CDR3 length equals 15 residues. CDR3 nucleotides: TGTGCCAGCAGCCCCGGGACAGGGGCTGGAGATACGCAGTATTTT. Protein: CASSPGTGAGDTQYF.

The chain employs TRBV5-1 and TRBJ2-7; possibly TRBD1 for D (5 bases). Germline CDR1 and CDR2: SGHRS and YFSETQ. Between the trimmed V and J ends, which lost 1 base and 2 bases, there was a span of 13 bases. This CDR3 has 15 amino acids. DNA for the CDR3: TGCGCCAGCAGCTTGCATGGGGCGATCGCCTACGAGCAGTACTTC. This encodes CASSLHGAIAYEQYF.

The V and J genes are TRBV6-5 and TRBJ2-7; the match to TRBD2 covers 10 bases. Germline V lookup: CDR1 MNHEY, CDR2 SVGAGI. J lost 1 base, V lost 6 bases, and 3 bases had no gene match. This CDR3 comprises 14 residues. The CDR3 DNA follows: TGTGCCAGCAGCTTTAGCGGGAGGTCCTACGAGCAGTACTTC. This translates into CASSFSGRSYEQYF.

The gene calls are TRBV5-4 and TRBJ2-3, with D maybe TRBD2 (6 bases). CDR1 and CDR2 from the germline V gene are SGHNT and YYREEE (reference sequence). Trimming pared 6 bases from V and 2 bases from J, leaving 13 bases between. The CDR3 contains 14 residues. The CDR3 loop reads CASTIAENTDTQYF. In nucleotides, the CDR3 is TGTGCCAGCACAATAGCGGAGAACACAGATACGCAGTATTTT.

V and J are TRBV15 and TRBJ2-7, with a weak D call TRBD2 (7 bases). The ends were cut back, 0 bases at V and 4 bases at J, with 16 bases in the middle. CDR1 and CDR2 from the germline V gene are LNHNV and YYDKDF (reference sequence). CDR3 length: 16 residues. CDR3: CATSRDWGGAKYEQYF. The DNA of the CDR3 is TGTGCCACCAGCAGAGATTGGGGGGGGGCAAAGTACGAGCAGTACTTC.